Below, 26 T cell receptor beta chains from the same sample are listed, as sequenced in a study of control samples from healthy donors and cancer patients. Sequencing used immunoSEQ multiplex PCR; TCRdb keeps in-frame clones, though not all of them. Here the sample spans approximately 46,000 clones, about 92% being singletons. The sequenced sample was PBMCs. The receptors come from a man younger than 40 with colorectal cancer.

J is TRBJ1-2 and V is TRBV19, with D possibly TRBD1 on 6 matching bases. The germline V and J ends were trimmed by 3 bases and 4 bases, with 21 bases remaining between them. Germline V lookup: CDR1 LNHDA, CDR2 SQIVND (reference sequence). CDR3 size: 17 residues. The CDR3 is CASSIGLWTVQIYGYTF. The CDR3 coding sequence is TGTGCCAGTAGTATTGGGCTTTGGACAGTCCAGATCTATGGCTACACCTTC.

V is TRBV5-6 and J is TRBJ2-6; maybe TRBD2 (5 bases). CDR1 and CDR2 from the germline V gene are SGHDT and YYEEEE. V lost 0 bases to trimming and J lost 1 base, with 8 bases between them. The CDR3 totals 16 residues. CDR3 sequence: CASSLVRGSGANVLTF. Here the CDR3 DNA reads TGTGCCAGCAGCTTGGTTCGGGGTTCTGGGGCCAACGTCCTGACTTTC.

V usage is TRBV6-1 and J usage is TRBJ2-1; no definite D call. V lost 2 bases and J lost 6, with 14 bases in between. CDR3 length: 15 amino acids. Germline V lookup: CDR1 MNHNS, CDR2 SASEGT. The CDR3: CASSESGPLFNEQFF. The CDR3 DNA sequence: TGTGCCAGCAGTGAATCGGGTCCCCTTTTCAATGAGCAGTTCTTC.

V and J are TRBV6-1 and TRBJ2-6, with D hard to call. V shed 1 base and J shed 3 bases, with 22 bases lying between them. The CDR3 is 20 residues long. Germline V gene sequence: CDR1 MNHNS, CDR2 SASEGT. For the CDR3, the DNA is TGTGCCAGCAGTGAAGTGAAGCCTTCACCTCCGACGGGTGGGGCCAACGTCCTGACTTTC. It translates to CASSEVKPSPPTGGANVLTF.

The J gene is TRBJ2-7, the V gene TRBV10-3; 9 bases map to TRBD1. Trimming at V came to 7 bases and at J to 1 base, leaving 5 bases not matched to a gene. The CDR3 loop spans 14 amino acids. The germline CDR1 and CDR2 sequences are ENHRY and SYGVKD. The CDR3 is CAIKRTGVSYEQYF. CDR3 in DNA: TGTGCCATCAAGAGGACAGGGGTATCCTACGAGCAGTACTTC.

This rearrangement joins TRBV10-3 to TRBJ1-2; 8 bases line up with TRBD1. Germline V gene sequence: CDR1 ENHRY, CDR2 SYGVKD. The J segment lost 6 bases and the V segment lost 0 bases, leaving 6 bases of the junction unmatched. The CDR3 totals 15 residues. The CDR3 here is CAISESRQGFDGYTF. CDR3 coding DNA: TGTGCCATCAGTGAGTCGAGACAGGGGTTCGATGGCTACACCTTC.

The chain recombines TRBV9 with TRBJ1-3; D is undetermined. V was cut by 4 bases and J by 1 base, with 18 bases left in between. Germline V gene sequence: CDR1 SGDLS, CDR2 YYNGEE. CDR3 length: 17 amino acids. Here the CDR3 DNA reads TGTGCCAGCAGCACTACCCTTAAGGTGAATTCTGGAAACACCATATATTTT. It translates to CASSTTLKVNSGNTIYF.

The chain carries TRBV7-2 and TRBJ1-4, with D maybe TRBD1 (5 bases). The CDR3 is made up of 13 amino acids. V was pared by 7 bases and J by 5 bases, with 11 bases between. Germline V gene data show CDR1 as SGHTA and CDR2 as FQGNSA. As DNA, the CDR3 is TGTGCCAGCACTAGACAGAAAAATGAAAAACTGTTTTTT. Protein: CASTRQKNEKLFF.

The V and J genes are TRBV7-2 and TRBJ1-2; D may be TRBD1 (5 bases). In germline, CDR1 is SGHTA, CDR2 FQGNSA. This CDR3 region has 15 residues. V lost 5 bases and J 8 bases, leaving 21 bases between the germline ends. DNA for the CDR3: TGTGCCAGCAGCCCCCCACTTTTATCAGGGAGGGGCTACACCTTC. It codes for CASSPPLLSGRGYTF.

The chain employs TRBV6-4 and TRBJ2-1; TRBD2 agrees at 8 bases. This CDR3 has 15 residues. CDR1 and CDR2 from the germline V gene are MRHNA and SNTAGT. J lost 4 bases, V lost 0 bases, and 2 bases had no gene match. Here the CDR3 DNA reads TGTGCCAGCAGTGACTCACGGGGGGGATACAATGAGCAGTTCTTC. Its protein is CASSDSRGGYNEQFF.

The chain recombines TRBV24-1 with TRBJ2-7; no clear D gene. Germline CDR1 reads KGHDR; CDR2 reads SFDVKD. CDR3 size: 13 residues. The V and J ends lost 1 base and 5 bases respectively, with 8 bases between them. The CDR3 DNA is TGTGCCACCAGTGATTTTAGTGGTAACGAGCAGTACTTC. It codes for CATSDFSGNEQYF.

CDR3 protein: CASRTLLGDQETQYF. The CDR3 DNA reads as TGTGCCAGTAGGACCCTCTTAGGGGACCAAGAGACCCAGTACTTC. The rearrangement uses TRBV19 and TRBJ2-5, with D perhaps matching TRBD1 (5 bases). This CDR3 spans 15 amino acids. Trimming left V 6 bases short and J 0 bases short, with 14 bases between. The germline V gene has CDR1 LNHDA and CDR2 SQIVND (reference sequence).

The J gene is TRBJ1-4, the V gene TRBV27, with D perhaps TRBD1 (5 bases). The CDR3 is 15 residues long. Trimming removed 7 bases from V and 0 bases from J, with 12 bases in between. The germline gives CDR1 MNHEY, CDR2 SMNVEV (reference sequence). The CDR3 is CASNFQGATNEKLFF. The CDR3 DNA reads TGTGCCAGCAATTTCCAGGGAGCAACTAATGAAAAACTGTTTTTT. The variable domain in full, completed from reference TRBV27 and TRBJ1-4, reads EAQVTQNPRYLITVTGKKLTVTCSQNMNHEYMSWYRQDPGLGLRQIYYSMNVEVTDKGDVPEGYKVSRKEKRNFPLILESPSPNQTSLYFCASNFQGATNEKLFFGSGTQLSVL.

This chain joins TRBV5-1 and TRBJ1-2; 7 bases fit TRBD1. The germline V gene encodes CDR1 SGHRS and CDR2 YFSETQ. V gave up 2 bases and J gave up 6 bases; unmatched junction bases: 7. The CDR3 loop spans 14 amino acids. The CDR3 is CASSFEEGGDGYTF. DNA for the CDR3: TGCGCCAGCAGCTTCGAGGAAGGGGGCGATGGCTACACCTTC.

The chain couples TRBV7-2 to TRBJ2-1; D gene unclear. V shed 1 base and J shed 5 bases, with 9 bases lying between them. The CDR3 totals 14 residues. Germline V CDR1 and CDR2: SGHTA, FQGNSA. The CDR3 bases are TGTGCCAGCAGCTTAGATTTTTCCGACAATGAGCAGTTCTTC. Translation gives CASSLDFSDNEQFF.

This chain joins TRBV11-2 and TRBJ2-1; either TRBD1 or TRBD2 may supply D (5 bases each). CDR3 length: 14 residues. CDR1 is SGHAT and CDR2 is FQNNGV in the germline V gene. The V end was cut by 3 bases, the J end by 9 bases, with 15 bases between. CDR3 in amino acids: CASSLRRGPSEQFF. The CDR3 bases are TGTGCCAGCAGCTTGCGAAGGGGACCAAGTGAGCAGTTCTTC. Looking up the rest from reference TRBV11-2 and TRBJ2-1 gives the full variable domain: EAGVAQSPRYKIIEKRQSVAFWCNPISGHATLYWYQQILGQGPKLLIQFQNNGVVDDSQLPKDRFSAERLKGVDSTLKIQPAKLEDSAVYLCASSLRRGPSEQFFGPGTRLTVL.

This chain uses TRBV6-5 with TRBJ1-4; TRBD1 might be the D (6 bases). Germline loops: CDR1 MNHEY, CDR2 SVGAGI. The CDR3 has 13 amino acids. Trimming cost V 2 bases and J 11 bases, with 12 bases left between them. CDR3 sequence: CASSYGEGGKLFF. DNA of the CDR3: TGTGCCAGCAGTTACGGAGAGGGGGGGAAACTGTTTTTT.

In its sample, this clone was seen once. The J gene is TRBJ1-4, the V gene TRBV27, with D possibly TRBD1 on 5 matching bases. The CDR3 consists of 13 residues. From germline, CDR1 is MNHEY and CDR2 SMNVEV (reference sequence). V was trimmed by 4 bases and J by 6 bases, leaving 9 bases between them. For the CDR3, the DNA is TGTGCCAGCAGTTGGGGGGACGATGAAAAACTGTTTTTT. This gives the protein CASSWGDDEKLFF.

The rearrangement links TRBV9 to TRBJ2-1; 13 nucleotides agree with TRBD2. The CDR3 length is 16 residues. Unmatched junction bases numbered 7, after V lost 3 bases and J lost 7 bases. The germline gives CDR1 SGDLS, CDR2 YYNGEE. CDR3 nucleotides: TGTGCCAGCAGCGGCTTACTAGCGGGGGGGCAAAATGAGCAGTTCTTC. Encoded protein: CASSGLLAGGQNEQFF.

A single count supports this clone. This chain connects TRBV4-1 to TRBJ1-2; D not resolved. The CDR3 runs to 14 residues. The germline gives CDR1 MGHRA, CDR2 YSYEKL. V lost 5 bases to trimming and J lost 2 bases, with 12 bases between them. The CDR3 DNA reads TGCGCCAGCAGCAACAGTAGGTCGAACTATGGCTACACCTTC. Protein product: CASSNSRSNYGYTF.

CDR3 nucleotide sequence: TGCGCCAGCAGCCAAGATCGGGCGGGAAATCAGCCCCAGCATTTT. It translates to CASSQDRAGNQPQHF. The chain couples TRBV4-1 to TRBJ1-5; D not resolved. Trimming took off 0 bases at V and 4 bases at J, with 10 bases between the two ends. Per the germline V gene, CDR1 is MGHRA and CDR2 is YSYEKL. The CDR3 is 15 residues long.

The J gene is TRBJ2-1, the V gene TRBV7-9; D perhaps matches TRBD2 (7 bases). CDR1 is SEHNR, CDR2 FQNEAQ, per germline (reference sequence). Between the trimmed V and J ends, which lost 7 bases and 8 bases, there was a span of 18 bases. There are 14 residues in the CDR3. The CDR3 DNA reads TGTGCCAGCACCCGCTCATGGGGGGGCGATGAGCAGTTCTTC. Amino acid sequence: CASTRSWGGDEQFF. The variable domain in full, completed from reference TRBV7-9 and TRBJ2-1, reads DTGVSQNPRHKITKRGQNVTFRCDPISEHNRLYWYRQTLGQGPEFLTYFQNEAQLEKSRLLSDRFSAERPKGSFSTLEIQRTEQGDSAMYLCASTRSWGGDEQFFGPGTRLTVL.

This chain links TRBV9 with TRBJ2-4; D may be TRBD1 or TRBD2 (5 bases each). There are 15 residues in the CDR3. V was clipped by 5 bases and J by 6 bases, with 18 bases between them. Germline lookup yields CDR1 SGDLS and CDR2 YYNGEE. The chain's CDR3 is CASSDEGPGRNIQYF. Here the CDR3 DNA reads TGTGCCAGCAGTGACGAGGGGCCGGGGAGAAACATTCAGTACTTC.

The rearrangement uses TRBV3-1 (or the pseudogene TRBV3-2) and TRBJ1-1, with D possibly matching TRBD1 (6 bases). The length of the CDR3 is 14 residues. Per germline, CDR1 LGHDT and CDR2 YNNKEL (reference sequence). V lost 2 bases and J 2 bases, leaving 9 bases between the germline ends. CDR3 amino acids: CASSQRGANTEAFF. The CDR3 DNA reads as TGTGCCAGCAGCCAACGGGGGGCCAACACTGAAGCTTTCTTT.

The rearrangement links TRBV5-6 to TRBJ2-7; a possible D gene is TRBD1 (5 bases). This CDR3 is built from 15 residues. Germline CDR1 is SGHDT and CDR2 is YYEEEE. V was trimmed by 5 bases and J by 2 bases, leaving 17 bases between them. In DNA form, the CDR3 reads TGTGCCAGCAGATACTCTGGGCAGGGCGCCTACGAGCAGTACTTC. Translation: CASRYSGQGAYEQYF.

This clone was detected only once. This chain joins TRBV5-6 and TRBJ2-4, with 7 bases matching TRBD1. The CDR3 extends over 13 amino acids. V trimming: 0 bases; J trimming: 7 bases; junction bases outside the gene matches: 1. Germline V gene sequence: CDR1 SGHDT, CDR2 YYEEEE. The CDR3 protein is CASSLAQGNIQYF. As DNA, the CDR3 is TGTGCCAGCAGCTTGGCACAGGGGAACATTCAGTACTTC.